The TCR beta chain described here comes from a study of siplizumab effects on memory and regulatory T cells. Study-level findings and limits: Unstimulated subsets contained matches for only a minor fraction of alloreactive clones. Proliferating Tregs from siplizumab cultures lacked functional confirmation of suppression. An assignable naive or memory phenotype was lacking in roughly 75-95% of proliferating CD4+ or CD8+ clones.

Of note for this clone: What it binds is unknown.

TCRdb's table, derived via immunoSEQ multiplex PCR, lists solely in-frame clones and lacks some. The sample lists 85,000 to 130,000 clones; 85% to 95% were seen once. The CDR3 totals 14 residues. Germline V gene lookup returns CDR1 SGHNT and CDR2 YENEEA. V was pared by 3 bases and J by 2 bases, with 8 bases between. The rearrangement links TRBV11-3 to TRBJ1-3; no definite D call. The sequence was obtained from a human donor in good health. The sequenced material came from Tregs sorted from blood. The CDR3 reads CASSLRTPGNTIYF. The CDR3 DNA is TGTGCCAGCAGCTTGAGGACGCCTGGAAACACCATATATTTT.